This is a list of T cell receptor beta chains from one sample in a study of a mutant IDH1 vaccine in newly diagnosed glioma. These receptors have no known antigen. Profiling relied on immunoSEQ multiplex PCR, and the TCRdb table lists in-frame clones only, not all of them. The sample has roughly 70,000 clones, 84% seen once. The sequenced sample was PBMCs, obtained from a glioma patient whose treatment included an IDH1 peptide vaccine. Receptor source: a man aged 18-30 years with glioma. CDR3s include the opening cysteine and the closing phenylalanine or tryptophan. The order of the fields is J gene, V gene, D gene, clone size, CDR3 DNA, CDR3 protein. D genes are given only for firm matches. Size tells how often a clone was seen (once, few, many) or the class of an expanded clone, and some rows leave it out.

j_call: TRBJ2-2; v_call: TRBV5-6; d_call: .; clone_size: .; cdr3_nt: TGTGCCAGCAGCCCTACAGGGAGCGGGGAGCTGTTTTTT; cdr3_aa: CASSPTGSGELFF
j_call: TRBJ2-5; v_call: TRBV5-1; d_call: TRBD2; clone_size: .; cdr3_nt: TGCGCCAGCAGCTGGGGACTAGCGGGAGGTTCCCGGACCCAGTACTTC; cdr3_aa: CASSWGLAGGSRTQYF
j_call: TRBJ1-5; v_call: TRBV4-2; d_call: .; clone_size: .; cdr3_nt: TGTGCCAGCAGCCCGGGCAGCCTTAATCAGCCCCAGCATTTT; cdr3_aa: CASSPGSLNQPQHF
j_call: TRBJ1-2; v_call: TRBV6-5; d_call: .; clone_size: once; cdr3_nt: TGTGCCAGCAGTTACTCTCATCAGGCCTATGGCTACACCTTC; cdr3_aa: CASSYSHQAYGYTF
j_call: TRBJ2-1; v_call: TRBV19; d_call: TRBD2; clone_size: .; cdr3_nt: TGTGCCAGTATGACTAGCGGGACCTCCTACAATGAGCAGTTCTTC; cdr3_aa: CASMTSGTSYNEQFF
j_call: TRBJ2-1; v_call: TRBV10-2; d_call: TRBD2; clone_size: .; cdr3_nt: TGCGCCAGCAGAGGGACTAGCGGGGGGGCTAATGAGCAGTTCTTC; cdr3_aa: CASRGTSGGANEQFF
j_call: TRBJ1-1; v_call: TRBV7-3; d_call: .; clone_size: .; cdr3_nt: TGTGCCAGCAGTTTTGACGGGGGGACTGAAGCTTTCTTT; cdr3_aa: CASSFDGGTEAFF
j_call: TRBJ2-7; v_call: TRBV6-5; d_call: TRBD1; clone_size: .; cdr3_nt: TGTGCCAGCAGTTTGGGGACAGGTTACTACGAGCAGTACTTC; cdr3_aa: CASSLGTGYYEQYF
j_call: TRBJ1-1; v_call: TRBV9; d_call: .; clone_size: few; cdr3_nt: TGTGCCAGCAGCGTAGGCAGGATTAACACTGAAGCTTTCTTT; cdr3_aa: CASSVGRINTEAFF
j_call: TRBJ2-5; v_call: TRBV18; d_call: .; clone_size: .; cdr3_nt: TGTGCCAGCTCAGGTCGGGGCTCCTTGGAGAAAGAGACCCAGTACTTC; cdr3_aa: CASSGRGSLEKETQYF
j_call: TRBJ2-7; v_call: TRBV27; d_call: .; clone_size: .; cdr3_nt: TGTGCCAGCAGTTCCGTCCCGGCTGGTTACGAGCAGTACTTC; cdr3_aa: CASSSVPAGYEQYF
j_call: TRBJ1-5; v_call: TRBV19; d_call: .; clone_size: .; cdr3_nt: TGTGCCAGTAGTATAATGGCCAGTAGCAATCAGCCCCAGCATTTT; cdr3_aa: CASSIMASSNQPQHF
j_call: TRBJ2-7; v_call: TRBV7-2; d_call: .; clone_size: medium-sized; cdr3_nt: TGTGCCAGCGGACACCAATACGAGCAGTACTTC; cdr3_aa: CASGHQYEQYF
j_call: TRBJ1-2; v_call: TRBV4-1; d_call: .; clone_size: .; cdr3_nt: TGCGCCAGCAGCCAAGATAGAGTGGCGAGGGGACTCACTAACTATGGCTACACCTTC; cdr3_aa: CASSQDRVARGLTNYGYTF
j_call: TRBJ1-5; v_call: TRBV28; d_call: .; clone_size: .; cdr3_nt: TGTGCCAGCAGTTCCGTTCGTGGACAGTACAATCAGCCCCAGCATTTT; cdr3_aa: CASSSVRGQYNQPQHF
j_call: TRBJ1-5; v_call: TRBV9; d_call: .; clone_size: .; cdr3_nt: TGTGCCAGCAGCGGGGCGAATAGCAATCAGCCCCAGCATTTT; cdr3_aa: CASSGANSNQPQHF
j_call: TRBJ2-5; v_call: TRBV30; d_call: TRBD2; clone_size: .; cdr3_nt: TGTGCCTGGAGTGGGCTAGCGGGAGGTTTCGGGAGGGAAGAGACCCAGTACTTC; cdr3_aa: CAWSGLAGGFGREETQYF
j_call: TRBJ2-7; v_call: TRBV5-1; d_call: .; clone_size: .; cdr3_nt: TGCGCCAGCAGCTTGGATTGGCCCTTAGGGGGCTACGAGCAGTACTTC; cdr3_aa: CASSLDWPLGGYEQYF
j_call: TRBJ2-7; v_call: TRBV10-3; d_call: .; clone_size: .; cdr3_nt: TGTGCCATCTCGCCAGGGAGCTACGAGCAGTACTTC; cdr3_aa: CAISPGSYEQYF
j_call: TRBJ1-1; v_call: TRBV29-1; d_call: .; clone_size: few; cdr3_nt: TGCAGCTCTGCGGGGGGTAAGAACACTGAAGCTTTCTTT; cdr3_aa: CSSAGGKNTEAFF
j_call: TRBJ2-2; v_call: TRBV5-6; d_call: .; clone_size: .; cdr3_nt: TGTGCCAGCAGGCCCCTCCGCGGGGACCTGAACACCGGGGAGCTGTTTTTT; cdr3_aa: CASRPLRGDLNTGELFF
j_call: TRBJ1-3; v_call: TRBV10-3; d_call: .; clone_size: .; cdr3_nt: TGTGCCATAACCTCACCTGGAAACACCATATATTTT; cdr3_aa: CAITSPGNTIYF
j_call: TRBJ2-7; v_call: TRBV2; d_call: TRBD1; clone_size: once; cdr3_nt: TGTGCCAGCGGCCGGGACAGTTGGCCTAACGAGCAGTACTTC; cdr3_aa: CASGRDSWPNEQYF
j_call: TRBJ2-3; v_call: TRBV7-3; d_call: .; clone_size: .; cdr3_nt: TGTGCCAGCAGCTTACGTGGGGGCGGAACAGATACGCAGTATTTT; cdr3_aa: CASSLRGGGTDTQYF
j_call: TRBJ1-1; v_call: TRBV5-1; d_call: .; clone_size: .; cdr3_nt: TGCGCCAGCAGCTTGGATGGGTGGAACACTGAAGCTTTCTTT; cdr3_aa: CASSLDGWNTEAFF
j_call: TRBJ2-7; v_call: TRBV4-3; d_call: .; clone_size: .; cdr3_nt: TGCGCCAGCAGCCAAGATTGGATCGGGAGCTCCTACGAGCAGTACTTC; cdr3_aa: CASSQDWIGSSYEQYF
j_call: TRBJ1-2; v_call: TRBV2; d_call: TRBD1; clone_size: .; cdr3_nt: TGTGCCAGCAAGGGACAGGGAAACTATGGCTACACCTTC; cdr3_aa: CASKGQGNYGYTF
j_call: TRBJ2-1; v_call: TRBV7-6; d_call: TRBD1; clone_size: .; cdr3_nt: TGTGCCAGCAGCCAATCCGGGACAGGGGGCGATGAGCAGTTCTTC; cdr3_aa: CASSQSGTGGDEQFF
j_call: TRBJ2-2; v_call: TRBV2; d_call: .; clone_size: .; cdr3_nt: TGTGCCAGCAGTGAAGCTGGGGAGCTGTTTTTT; cdr3_aa: CASSEAGELFF
j_call: TRBJ2-7; v_call: TRBV19; d_call: TRBD2; clone_size: .; cdr3_nt: TGTGCCAGTAGTCCAGGGACTAGATCTATCTACGAGCAGTACTTC; cdr3_aa: CASSPGTRSIYEQYF
j_call: TRBJ1-1; v_call: TRBV28; d_call: .; clone_size: .; cdr3_nt: TGTGCCAGCAGTCTCCCGGGGAACACTGAAGCTTTCTTT; cdr3_aa: CASSLPGNTEAFF
j_call: TRBJ2-7; v_call: TRBV4-1; d_call: TRBD1; clone_size: .; cdr3_nt: TGCGCCAGCAGCCGCGACAGGGGGGTGGCCTACGAGCAGTACTTC; cdr3_aa: CASSRDRGVAYEQYF
j_call: TRBJ2-1; v_call: TRBV27; d_call: .; clone_size: .; cdr3_nt: TGTGCCATCAAAGCTTACCCCTCCTACAATGAGCAGTTCTTC; cdr3_aa: CAIKAYPSYNEQFF
j_call: TRBJ2-3; v_call: TRBV4-3; d_call: .; clone_size: .; cdr3_nt: TGCGCCAGCAGCCAAGGGGAGAGAAGCACAGATACGCAGTATTTT; cdr3_aa: CASSQGERSTDTQYF
j_call: TRBJ2-2; v_call: TRBV18; d_call: .; clone_size: once; cdr3_nt: TGTGCCAGCTCACTAGCCACCGGGGAGCTGTTTTTT; cdr3_aa: CASSLATGELFF
j_call: TRBJ1-1; v_call: TRBV18; d_call: TRBD1; clone_size: few; cdr3_nt: TGTGCCAGCTCACCCATCTCAGGGGGTACCACTGAAGCTTTCTTT; cdr3_aa: CASSPISGGTTEAFF
j_call: TRBJ1-1; v_call: TRBV5-1; d_call: TRBD1; clone_size: .; cdr3_nt: TGCGCCAGCAGCTCCGGGACAGGGGCTACGAACACTGAAGCTTTCTTT; cdr3_aa: CASSSGTGATNTEAFF
j_call: TRBJ1-4; v_call: TRBV28; d_call: TRBD1; clone_size: .; cdr3_nt: TGTGCCAGCAGAATAACCGGGACAGGAGTTGAAAAACTGTTTTTT; cdr3_aa: CASRITGTGVEKLFF
j_call: TRBJ1-3; v_call: TRBV5-1; d_call: .; clone_size: few; cdr3_nt: TGCGCCAGCACGGGGGCTGGAAACACCATATATTTT; cdr3_aa: CASTGAGNTIYF
j_call: TRBJ2-3; v_call: TRBV19; d_call: TRBD1; clone_size: .; cdr3_nt: TGTGCCAGTAGTCATGGACAGGGCATTAACACAGATACGCAGTATTTT; cdr3_aa: CASSHGQGINTDTQYF
j_call: TRBJ2-4; v_call: TRBV7-2; d_call: .; clone_size: .; cdr3_nt: TGTGCCAGCAGCTTAGGAAGGGGTTGGAACATTCAGTACTTC; cdr3_aa: CASSLGRGWNIQYF
j_call: TRBJ2-7; v_call: TRBV6-1; d_call: TRBD2; clone_size: .; cdr3_nt: TGTGCCAGCAGTCCCAGCGGGGGGGCCAGAGAGCAGTACTTC; cdr3_aa: CASSPSGGAREQYF
j_call: TRBJ2-1; v_call: TRBV5-4; d_call: TRBD1; clone_size: .; cdr3_nt: TGTGCCAGCAGTTCGGACAGGGGGACCTACAATGAGCAGTTCTTC; cdr3_aa: CASSSDRGTYNEQFF
j_call: TRBJ1-4; v_call: TRBV30; d_call: .; clone_size: .; cdr3_nt: TGTGCCTGGAGGACGGCCCCAACTAATGAAAAACTGTTTTTT; cdr3_aa: CAWRTAPTNEKLFF
j_call: TRBJ1-2; v_call: TRBV6-5; d_call: .; clone_size: .; cdr3_nt: TGTGCCAGCAGTTACTCGAGCGGGGTCTATGGCTACACCTTC; cdr3_aa: CASSYSSGVYGYTF
j_call: TRBJ1-2; v_call: TRBV6-6; d_call: .; clone_size: .; cdr3_nt: TGTGCCAGCAGCTCAAAAGGCCTCGGCTATGGCTACACCTTC; cdr3_aa: CASSSKGLGYGYTF
j_call: TRBJ1-1; v_call: TRBV6-5; d_call: TRBD1; clone_size: .; cdr3_nt: TGTGCCAGCAGTAAATGGACAGGGCCGAACACTGAAGCTTTCTTT; cdr3_aa: CASSKWTGPNTEAFF
j_call: TRBJ2-1; v_call: TRBV6-5; d_call: .; clone_size: .; cdr3_nt: TGTGCCACCGGGGTCAGGGGCGGCTACAATGAGCAGTTCTTC; cdr3_aa: CATGVRGGYNEQFF
j_call: TRBJ2-7; v_call: TRBV5-1; d_call: TRBD1; clone_size: .; cdr3_nt: TGCGCCAGCAGCTTGGGACAGGGGTCCGAGCAGTACTTC; cdr3_aa: CASSLGQGSEQYF